A single sample is the source of the 21 T cell receptor beta chains below, sequenced in a study of blood T cell repertoires in COVID-19 (TCRdb year 2020). The method behind the library was the immunoSEQ multiplex PCR assay. Not all clones reach the TCRdb copy of this immuneACCESS table, which keeps in-frame sequences only. Checked studies attribute under half of the gap to unresolved V genes and leave the rest unexplained. Across this sample there are some 130,000 clones, with around 80% seen only once. Of the sample, around 6% falls within the top ten clones. Sequenced sample: PBMCs or T cells enriched from blood (not recorded which). The receptors here all came from a woman in her forties or fifties who had recovered from COVID-19.

The chain has TRBV7-9 and TRBJ2-3; TRBD2 matches at 9 bases. CDR1 is SEHNR, CDR2 FQNEAQ, per germline (reference sequence). The CDR3 sequence is 15 residues long. After removal of 1 base from V and 5 bases from J, the junction contained 4 bases not matched to a gene. The CDR3 region is CASSLERGAKDTQYF. The CDR3 region has the DNA TGTGCCAGCAGCTTAGAGCGGGGGGCAAAAGATACGCAGTATTTT.

The J gene is TRBJ2-1, the V gene TRBV28, with 10 positions matching TRBD2. CDR3 length equals 17 residues. Germline trimming cut 5 bases from V and 15 bases from J; bases unmatched to any gene: 22. CDR1 is MDHEN, CDR2 SYDVKM, per germline. The CDR3 loop is CASSGLNVLAGARGLFF. CDR3 DNA sequence: TGTGCCAGCAGTGGGCTGAACGTTCTAGCGGGGGCCCGAGGGCTGTTCTTC.

The chain joins TRBV5-1 to TRBJ2-7; 8 nucleotides agree with TRBD1. The CDR3 is made up of 13 amino acids. From germline, CDR1 is SGHRS and CDR2 YFSETQ. V shed 2 bases, J shed 5 bases, and the junction held 3 bases outside the gene matches. CDR3 protein: CASSFGTGNEQYF. DNA for the CDR3: TGCGCCAGCAGCTTCGGGACAGGCAACGAGCAGTACTTC.

The CDR3 reads CASSIQSYGYTF. The CDR3, as DNA: TGTGCCAGCAGCATACAGAGCTATGGCTACACCTTC. This chain uses TRBV14 with TRBJ1-2; D is undetermined. Germline V gene lookup returns CDR1 SGHDN and CDR2 FVKESK. V dropped 5 bases and J dropped 4 bases, with 8 bases sitting between them. The CDR3 runs 12 residues.

The chain couples TRBV19 to TRBJ1-5; D is perhaps TRBD1 (6 bases). Per germline, CDR1 LNHDA and CDR2 SQIVND (reference sequence). Trimming removed 5 bases from V and 2 bases from J, with 16 bases in between. The CDR3 is 16 amino acids. The CDR3 DNA reads as TGTGCCAGTAGTGACCCAGGACAGTATCGCAATCAGCCCCAGCATTTT. Amino acid sequence: CASSDPGQYRNQPQHF.

The gene calls are TRBV27 and TRBJ1-5, with 7 bases matching TRBD1. The CDR3 totals 12 residues. V trimming: 8 bases; J trimming: 6 bases; junction bases outside the gene matches: 4. The germline V gene has CDR1 MNHEY and CDR2 SMNVEV (reference sequence). CDR3 in DNA: TGTGCCAGCTCCACAGGGGTTCAGCCCCAGCATTTT. It codes for CASSTGVQPQHF.

This clone appeared a few times. V and J are TRBV24-1 and TRBJ2-5, with D possibly TRBD2 on 5 matching bases. This CDR3 is built from 15 residues. Germline CDR1 and CDR2: KGHDR and SFDVKD. Trimming pared 3 bases from V and 1 base from J, leaving 11 bases between. This chain's CDR3 is CATSDVGGPQETQYF. CDR3 bases: TGTGCCACCAGTGATGTCGGCGGGCCCCAAGAGACCCAGTACTTC.

J is TRBJ1-4 and V is TRBV13; D remains unclear. Trimming took 1 base from V and 8 from J, leaving 8 bases between them. CDR1 is PRHDT and CDR2 is FYEKMQ in the germline V gene (reference sequence). This CDR3 has 13 residues. DNA for the CDR3: TGTGCCAGCAGCTTAGTTACAGACGAAAAACTGTTTTTT. Its translation is CASSLVTDEKLFF. Based on the CDR3 plus reference TRBV13 and TRBJ1-4, the full variable domain is AAGVIQSPRHLIKEKRETATLKCYPIPRHDTVYWYQQGPGQDPQFLISFYEKMQSDKGSIPDRFSAQQFSDYHSELNMSSLELGDSALYFCASSLVTDEKLFFGSGTQLSVL.

This chain connects TRBV6-4 to TRBJ2-1, with D possibly TRBD1 on 7 matching bases. Germline V gene sequence: CDR1 MRHNA, CDR2 SNTAGT. The germline V and J ends were trimmed by 8 bases and 3 bases, with 23 bases remaining between them. The CDR3 runs to 17 residues. CDR3 DNA: TGTGCCAGCGGGCGGGACAGTTTGCGGGCTGACTACAATGAGCAGTTCTTC. This translates into CASGRDSLRADYNEQFF.

The chain links TRBV11-1 to TRBJ2-7; 9 bases map to TRBD1. The CDR3 is 16 residues long. The germline V gene has CDR1 SGHAT and CDR2 FQDESV (reference sequence). Losses at the gene ends were 0 bases for V and 6 bases for J; bases not matched to a gene: 9. Written as DNA, the CDR3 is TGTGCCAGCAGCTTAGCTTCGGGACAGGGAAGGGCCGAGCAGTACTTC. This encodes CASSLASGQGRAEQYF. The full variable domain, in which reference TRBV11-1 and TRBJ2-7 provide the parts outside the CDR3, is EAEVAQSPRYKITEKSQAVAFWCDPISGHATLYWYRQILGQGPELLVQFQDESVVDDSQLPKDRFSAERLKGVDSTLKIQPAELGDSAMYLCASSLASGQGRAEQYFGPGTRLTVT.

V is TRBV15 and J is TRBJ1-1, with no clear D. The CDR3 loop spans 15 amino acids. CDR1 is LNHNV, CDR2 YYDKDF, per germline (reference sequence). With 4 bases removed from V and 3 bases from J, the gap between germline ends came to 15 bases. The CDR3, as DNA: TGTGCCACCAGCAAAGTAGACACCCCGGACACTGAAGCTTTCTTT. Amino acid sequence: CATSKVDTPDTEAFF.

The rearrangement uses TRBV5-4 and TRBJ2-1, with 7 bases that match TRBD1. Germline-derived CDR1 and CDR2 are SGHNT and YYREEE (reference sequence). This CDR3 spans 15 amino acids. With 3 bases clipped from V and 4 bases from J, the junction kept 7 bases outside the gene matches. The CDR3 sequence: CASSSASTGYNEQFF. The CDR3 DNA reads TGTGCCAGCAGCTCCGCCTCGACAGGGTACAATGAGCAGTTCTTC.

This sequence joins TRBV7-2 and TRBJ1-2, with TRBD1 matching 7 bases. The ends lost 2 bases at V and 4 bases at J; junction bases unmatched: 4. Germline V gene lookup returns CDR1 SGHTA and CDR2 FQGNSA. There are 14 residues in the CDR3. DNA of the CDR3: TGTGCCAGCAGCTTAACAGGGGTACGCTATGGCTACACCTTC. It codes for CASSLTGVRYGYTF.

J is TRBJ2-7 and V is TRBV2; 10 bases align to TRBD2. Trimming took 5 bases from V and 4 from J; bases not matched to a gene: 2. The germline CDR1 and CDR2 sequences are SNHLY and FYNNEI. The CDR3 runs 13 residues. CDR3 sequence reads: CASSWTSGYEQYF. CDR3 bases: TGTGCCAGCAGTTGGACTAGCGGATACGAGCAGTACTTC.

This clone was detected once. This chain links TRBV3-1 (or the pseudogene TRBV3-2) with TRBJ2-7; no definite D call. Germline-derived CDR1 and CDR2 are LGHDT and YNNKEL (reference sequence). The germline V and J ends were trimmed by 2 bases and 2 bases, with 10 bases remaining between them. The CDR3 spans 14 residues. Here the CDR3 reads CASSQSNSPYEQYF. CDR3 nucleotide sequence: TGTGCCAGCAGCCAATCTAACAGCCCCTACGAGCAGTACTTC.

A remark on this clone: This sample also contains other DNA sequences that code for the same CDR3. This sequence joins TRBV15 and TRBJ2-7, with TRBD1 matching over 9 bases. Germline assignment: CDR1 LNHNV and CDR2 YYDKDF (reference sequence). V shed 1 base, J shed 4 bases, and the junction held 2 bases outside the gene matches. The CDR3 consists of 14 residues. This CDR3 reads CATSRGQGGYEQYF. CDR3 DNA sequence: TGTGCCACCAGCAGAGGACAGGGGGGATACGAGCAGTACTTC.

This clone showed up just a few times. The gene calls are TRBV5-6 and TRBJ1-2; a weak D match, TRBD1 (5 bases). V was clipped by 3 bases and J by 3 bases, with 12 bases between them. The CDR3 runs 14 residues. Germline V lookup: CDR1 SGHDT, CDR2 YYEEEE. The CDR3 is CASSWQGYDYGYTF. CDR3 sequence (DNA): TGTGCCAGCAGCTGGCAGGGATATGACTATGGCTACACCTTC.

Regarding this clone: The sample carries other DNA sequences with the same CDR3. The rearrangement links TRBV7-2 to TRBJ1-5; 7 nucleotides agree with TRBD1. CDR3 length: 15 amino acids. V lost 2 bases and J lost 6; bases outside the gene matches: 7. The germline gives CDR1 SGHTA, CDR2 FQGNSA. The CDR3 region is CASSLSTGSGQPQHF. The CDR3 nucleotides are TGTGCCAGCAGCTTATCGACAGGGAGCGGTCAGCCCCAGCATTTT.

This clone was counted a few times. The gene calls are TRBV7-7 and TRBJ2-5; 7 bases are a match to TRBD1. The CDR3 consists of 15 residues. V trimming: 5 bases; J trimming: 1 base; junction bases outside the gene matches: 7. Germline CDR1 reads SSHAT; CDR2 reads FNYEAQ (reference sequence). Here the CDR3 DNA reads TGTGCCAGCAGCACCAGACAGGGAGCCCAAGAGACCCAGTACTTC. Protein: CASSTRQGAQETQYF.

This clone was counted a few times. The rearrangement joins TRBV25-1 to TRBJ1-2; D call uncertain. The ends were cut back, 1 base at V and 0 bases at J, with 15 bases in the middle. Germline V lookup: CDR1 MGHDK, CDR2 SYGVNS. CDR3 length equals 17 residues. This CDR3 reads CASSELVLTGANYGYTF. CDR3 DNA sequence: TGTGCCAGCAGTGAATTGGTCCTGACCGGAGCTAACTATGGCTACACCTTC.

The chain couples TRBV14 to TRBJ2-5; 10 bases are shared with TRBD2. Per germline, CDR1 SGHDN and CDR2 FVKESK. This CDR3 has 15 amino acids. The V segment lost 3 bases and the J segment 4 bases; nucleotides outside the gene matches: 5. This CDR3 is CASSQTLAGGETQYF. The CDR3 DNA is TGTGCCAGCAGCCAGACGTTAGCGGGAGGAGAGACCCAGTACTTC.